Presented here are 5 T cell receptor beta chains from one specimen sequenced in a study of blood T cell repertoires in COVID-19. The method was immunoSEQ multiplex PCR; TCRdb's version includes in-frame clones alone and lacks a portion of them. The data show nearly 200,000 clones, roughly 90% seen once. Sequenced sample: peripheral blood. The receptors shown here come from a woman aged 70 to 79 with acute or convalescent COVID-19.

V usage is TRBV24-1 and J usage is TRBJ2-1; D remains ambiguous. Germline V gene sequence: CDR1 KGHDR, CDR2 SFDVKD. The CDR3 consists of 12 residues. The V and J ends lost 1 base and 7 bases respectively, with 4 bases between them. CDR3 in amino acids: CATSDFRNEQFF. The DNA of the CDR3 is TGTGCCACCAGTGATTTCAGGAATGAGCAGTTCTTC.

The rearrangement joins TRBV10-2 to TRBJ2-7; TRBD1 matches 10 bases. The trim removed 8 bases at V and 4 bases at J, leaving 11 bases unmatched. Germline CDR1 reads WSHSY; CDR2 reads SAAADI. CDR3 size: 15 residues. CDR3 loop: CASRGPGTGEYEQYF. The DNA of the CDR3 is TGCGCCAGCCGTGGGCCCGGGACAGGGGAATACGAGCAGTACTTC.

The CDR3 region has the DNA TGTGCCAGCAGCGGCAGACAGGGAAGTGGCATTCAGTACTTC. Translation gives CASSGRQGSGIQYF. The chain carries TRBV9 and TRBJ2-4, with 7 positions matching TRBD1. In germline, CDR1 is SGDLS, CDR2 YYNGEE. The V and J ends lost 3 bases and 9 bases, in that order; junction bases with no gene match: 9. The CDR3 runs 14 residues.

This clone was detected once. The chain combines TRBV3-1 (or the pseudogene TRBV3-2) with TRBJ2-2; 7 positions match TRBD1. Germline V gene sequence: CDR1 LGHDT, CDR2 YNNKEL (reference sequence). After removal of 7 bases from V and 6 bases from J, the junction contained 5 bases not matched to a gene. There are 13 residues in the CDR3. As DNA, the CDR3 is TGTGCCAGCAACGACAGGGCGGCCGGGGAGCTGTTTTTT. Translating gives CASNDRAAGELFF.

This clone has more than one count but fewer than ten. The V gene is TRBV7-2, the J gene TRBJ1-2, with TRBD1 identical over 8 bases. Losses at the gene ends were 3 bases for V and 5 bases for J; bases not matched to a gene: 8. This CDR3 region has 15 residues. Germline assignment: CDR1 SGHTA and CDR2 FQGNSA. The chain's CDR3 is CASSLEQGGGYGYTF. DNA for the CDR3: TGTGCCAGCAGCTTGGAACAGGGGGGTGGTTATGGCTACACCTTC.